This section outlines one T cell receptor beta chain sequence together with its context. The Seattle patients, enrolled during active infection, were followed longitudinally. Germline-derived CDR1 and CDR2 are SGHAT and FQNNGV. Trimming took 4 bases from V and 4 from J; bases not matched to a gene: 5. The CDR3 consists of 14 residues. This sample is part of a study of blood T cell repertoires in COVID-19. Generated by immunoSEQ multiplex PCR, the TCRdb table keeps only in-frame clones and is missing some. The table has roughly 340,000 clones, more than 70% seen once. This receptor was taken from a woman aged 70-85 years with COVID-19, enrolled during active disease. Sequences were obtained from peripheral blood. This sequence joins TRBV11-2 and TRBJ2-7; 9 bases line up with TRBD2. The CDR3 region is CASSSLAGKYEQYF. The CDR3 DNA sequence: TGTGCCAGCAGCTCCCTAGCGGGGAAGTACGAGCAGTACTTC.